This entry describes one T cell receptor beta chain. Its target is unknown. Germline loops: CDR1 MNHNS, CDR2 SASEGT. The CDR3 totals 15 residues. The sample belongs to a study of T cells expressing NK-cell markers. Turning to the study itself: The authors derived TCR beta repertoires from sorted CD3+CD56+NKG2C+, CD3+CD56+NKG2C- and CD3+CD56-NKG2C+ T cells. In the group of eight sequenced donors, seven were HCMV-seropositive and one was seronegative. The study, taken as a whole, reports: Of the CD8+ T cells in 5 to 7 donors, roughly 1.0-7.5% belonged to dominant NKG2C+ clonotypes. Specificity for HCMV among expanded NKG2C+ T cell clones was not established.

With the 5' RACE reads reprocessed, TCRdb shows one record per CDR3 protein and no DNA. Its table records 500,000 or so distinct CDR3 sequences. The TCR sequence derives from a man younger than 35 in good health. Input material: blood T cells: a sorted CD56 or NKG2C T cell subset, CD4+ or CD8+ T cells, or bulk PBMC T cells (not recorded which). The rearrangement joins TRBV6-1 to TRBJ2-2. This CDR3 is CASSKNSDGTGELFF.